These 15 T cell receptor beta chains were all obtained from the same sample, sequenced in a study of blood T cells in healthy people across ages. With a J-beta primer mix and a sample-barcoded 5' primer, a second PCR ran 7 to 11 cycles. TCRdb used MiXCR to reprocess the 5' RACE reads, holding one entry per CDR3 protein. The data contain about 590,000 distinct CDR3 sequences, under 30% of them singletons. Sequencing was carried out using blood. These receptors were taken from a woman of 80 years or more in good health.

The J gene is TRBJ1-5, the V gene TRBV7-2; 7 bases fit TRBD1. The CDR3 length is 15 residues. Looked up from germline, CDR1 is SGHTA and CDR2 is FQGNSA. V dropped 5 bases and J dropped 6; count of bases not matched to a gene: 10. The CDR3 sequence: CASSMGTEIGQPQHF. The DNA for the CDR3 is TGTGCCAGCAGCATGGGGACAGAGATAGGTCAGCCCCAGCATTTT.

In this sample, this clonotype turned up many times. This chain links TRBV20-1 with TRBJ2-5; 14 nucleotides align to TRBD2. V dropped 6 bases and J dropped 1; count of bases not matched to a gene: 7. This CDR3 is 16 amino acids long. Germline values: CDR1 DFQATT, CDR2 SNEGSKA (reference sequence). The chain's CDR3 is CSASTSGGDFQETQYF. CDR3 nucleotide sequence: TGCAGTGCCTCGACTAGCGGGGGGGATTTCCAAGAGACCCAGTACTTC.

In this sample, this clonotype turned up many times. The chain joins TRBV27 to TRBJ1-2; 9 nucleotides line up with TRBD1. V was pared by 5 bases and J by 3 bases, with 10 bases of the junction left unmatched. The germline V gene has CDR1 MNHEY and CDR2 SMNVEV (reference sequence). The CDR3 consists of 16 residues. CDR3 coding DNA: TGTGCCAGCAGTATACTTACAGGGGGCTACGACTATGGCTACACCTTC. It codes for CASSILTGGYDYGYTF.

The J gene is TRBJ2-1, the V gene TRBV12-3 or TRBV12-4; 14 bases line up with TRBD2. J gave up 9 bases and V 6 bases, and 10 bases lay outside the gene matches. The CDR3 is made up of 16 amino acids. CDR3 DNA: TGTGCCAGCAGCCCCCGCGGGACTAGCGGGAGCGGTGAGCAGTTCTTC. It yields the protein CASSPRGTSGSGEQFF.

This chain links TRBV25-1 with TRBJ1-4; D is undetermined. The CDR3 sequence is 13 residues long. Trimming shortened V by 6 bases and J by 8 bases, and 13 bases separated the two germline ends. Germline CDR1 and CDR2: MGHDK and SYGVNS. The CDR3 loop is CASSGRVGEKLFF. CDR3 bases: TGTGCCAGCAGCGGCCGGGTAGGGGAAAAACTGTTTTTT.

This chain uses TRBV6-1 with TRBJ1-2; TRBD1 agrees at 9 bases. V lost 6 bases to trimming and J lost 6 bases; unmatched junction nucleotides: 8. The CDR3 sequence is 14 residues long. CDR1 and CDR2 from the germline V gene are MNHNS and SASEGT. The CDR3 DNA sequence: TGTGCCAGCAGCACGGGACAGGGTGGAGATGGCTACACCTTC. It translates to CASSTGQGGDGYTF.

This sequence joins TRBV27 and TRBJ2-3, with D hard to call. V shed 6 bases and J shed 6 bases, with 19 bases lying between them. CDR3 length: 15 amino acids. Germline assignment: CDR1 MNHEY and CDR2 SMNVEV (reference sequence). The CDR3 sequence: CASSHRLPGWDTQYF. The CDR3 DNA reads TGTGCCAGCAGCCATAGACTCCCGGGTTGGGATACGCAGTATTTT.

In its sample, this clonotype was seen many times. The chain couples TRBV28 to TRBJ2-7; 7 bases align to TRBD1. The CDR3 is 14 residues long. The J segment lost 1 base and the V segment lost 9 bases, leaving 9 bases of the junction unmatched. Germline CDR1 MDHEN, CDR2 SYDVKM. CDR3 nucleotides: TGTGCCAGTTGCCGGGACAGTTTTTCCTACGAGCAGTACTTC. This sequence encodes CASCRDSFSYEQYF. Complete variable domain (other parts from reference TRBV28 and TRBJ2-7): DVKVTQSSRYLVKRTGEKVFLECVQDMDHENMFWYRQDPGLGLRLIYFSYDVKMKEKGDIPEGYSVSREKKERFSLILESASTNQTSMYLCASCRDSFSYEQYFGPGTRLTVT.

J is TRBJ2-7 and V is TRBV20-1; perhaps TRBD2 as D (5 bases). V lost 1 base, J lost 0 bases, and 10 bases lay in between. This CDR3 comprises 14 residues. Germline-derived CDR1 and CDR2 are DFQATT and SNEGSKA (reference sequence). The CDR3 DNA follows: TGCAGTGCTAGAGGGGAGAGGAGCTCCTACGAGCAGTACTTC. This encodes CSARGERSSYEQYF.

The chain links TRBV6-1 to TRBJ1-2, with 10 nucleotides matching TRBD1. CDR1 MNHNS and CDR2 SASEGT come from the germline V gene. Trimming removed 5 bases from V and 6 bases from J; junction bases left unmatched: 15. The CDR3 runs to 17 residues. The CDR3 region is CASSPQTGGLKLHGYTF. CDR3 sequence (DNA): TGTGCCAGCAGTCCGCAGACAGGGGGCCTTAAGCTACATGGCTACACCTTC.

The CDR3 coding sequence is TGTGCCAGCAGTCTACCCTACGGGGGCAGGGGTGACCCTGACGATCGGCCCCAGCATTTT. This sequence encodes CASSLPYGGRGDPDDRPQHF. This chain uses TRBV6-5 with TRBJ1-5, with a tentative D call TRBD1 (6 bases). This CDR3 has 20 residues. CDR1 and CDR2 (germline): MNHEY, SVGAGI. The germline V and J ends were trimmed by 5 bases and 9 bases, with 35 bases remaining between them.

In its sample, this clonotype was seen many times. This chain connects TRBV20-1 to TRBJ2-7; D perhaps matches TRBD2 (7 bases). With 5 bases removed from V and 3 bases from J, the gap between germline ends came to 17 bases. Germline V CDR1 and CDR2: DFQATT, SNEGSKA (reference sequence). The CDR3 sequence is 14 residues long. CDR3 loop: CSALGGGNNYEQYF. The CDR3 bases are TGCAGTGCTTTAGGGGGGGGGAATAACTACGAGCAGTACTTC.

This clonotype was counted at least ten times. The CDR3 is CASSSSGWLMVNEQFF. DNA of the CDR3: TGTGCCAGCAGCTCATCAGGGTGGCTAATGGTTAATGAGCAGTTCTTC. The rearrangement uses TRBV7-3 and TRBJ2-1; TRBD1 is a possible D gene (5 bases). Germline CDR1 SGHTA, CDR2 FQGTGA. This CDR3 comprises 16 residues. Deletions cut 4 bases from V and 7 bases from J, with 20 bases between. Variable domain in full (rest from reference TRBV7-3 and TRBJ2-1): GAGVSQTPSNKVTEKGKYVELRCDPISGHTALYWYRQSLGQGPEFLIYFQGTGAADDSGLPNDRFFAVRPEGSVSTLKIQRTERGDSAVYLCASSSSGWLMVNEQFFGPGTRLTVL.

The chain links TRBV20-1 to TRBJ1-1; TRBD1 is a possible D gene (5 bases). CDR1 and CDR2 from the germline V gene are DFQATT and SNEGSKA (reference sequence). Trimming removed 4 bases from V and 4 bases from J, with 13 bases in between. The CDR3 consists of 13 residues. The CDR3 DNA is TGCAGTGCTAAGTCGAGGGGAGGCACTGAAGCTTTCTTT. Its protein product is CSAKSRGGTEAFF.

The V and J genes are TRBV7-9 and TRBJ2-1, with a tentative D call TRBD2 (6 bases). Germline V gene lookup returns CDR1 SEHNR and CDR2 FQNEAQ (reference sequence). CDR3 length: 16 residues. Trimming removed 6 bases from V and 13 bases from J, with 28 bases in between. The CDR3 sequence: CASSHRDSRYRETQFF. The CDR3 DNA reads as TGTGCCAGCAGTCACCGGGACTCGAGGTATCGGGAGACCCAGTTCTTC.